Below, one T cell receptor beta chain is given with its context. With random hexamers, reverse transcription was performed on roughly 0.45 to 1 ug of RNA. Amplification of TCR beta CDR3 across 54 Vbeta and 13 Jbeta was performed with immunoSEQ multiplex PCR. TCRdb re-derived calls from the immunoSEQ multiplex PCR reads in MiXCR, one entry per CDR3 protein. Among 210,000 or so distinct CDR3 sequences, about 94% were seen once, and the ten largest hold roughly 0.13%. These data come from a study of CD8 T cells in Susac syndrome. The CDR3 runs to 17 residues. CDR1 is SGHTA and CDR2 is FQGNSA in the germline V gene. V was cut by 1 base and J by 1 base, with 16 bases left in between. From blood CD8+ and CD4+ T cells, the TCR beta chain was sequenced. While CD8+ and CD4+ T cells were isolated negatively, TEMRA cells were enriched by FACS.

The chain has TRBV7-2 and TRBJ1-2, with D possibly being TRBD1 (5 bases). This TCR came from a human donor with multiple sclerosis. Sequencing was done on a sample of CD8+ T cells from PBMCs. This CDR3 reads CASSLGRGVDFNYGYTF. CDR3 DNA: TGTGCCAGCAGCTTAGGACGGGGGGTGGACTTTAACTATGGCTACACCTTC. The full variable domain, with the rest looked up from reference TRBV7-2 and TRBJ1-2, is GAGVSQSPSNKVTEKGKDVELRCDPISGHTALYWYRQSLGQGLEFLIYFQGNSAPDKSGLPSDRFSAERTGGSVSTLTIQRTQQEDSAVYLCASSLGRGVDFNYGYTFGSGTRLTVV.